This TCR beta chain was captured in a study of cytotoxic CD8 clonotypes in ibrutinib-treated CLL. Study summary: On average, around 89,000 productive rearrangements and 200,000 to 300,000 productive templates per sample. Study results and caveats: Contraction or stability on treatment characterized the public clonotypes, which were uncommon. T-cell clonality at baseline went above that of age-matched healthy donors and rose and fell with circulating CD8+ T-cell counts.

The CDR3 consists of 13 residues. Trimming pared 3 bases from V and 2 bases from J, leaving 7 bases between. CDR1 and CDR2 from the germline V gene are MGHDK and SYGVNS. In the case of this clone: Its antigen is unidentified.

Assay: immunoSEQ multiplex PCR; the TCRdb copy retains only in-frame clones and omits some. The sample includes over 25,000 clones, 76% of them seen just once. This chain links TRBV25-1 with TRBJ2-5; a weak D match, TRBD1 (6 bases). This clonotype was obtained from a human donor with chronic lymphocytic leukemia. Sequencing was performed on PBMCs, taken after 36 months of ibrutinib treatment. The CDR3 DNA reads TGTGCCAGCAGTGAGGACAGACAAGAGACCCAGTACTTC. Translation: CASSEDRQETQYF.